Sequencing of this TCR beta chain was carried out in a study of blood T cell repertoires in COVID-19. Assay used: immunoSEQ multiplex PCR; TCRdb lists only in-frame clones, some missing. The sample includes about 160,000 clones, around 84% seen only once; the top ten take around 0.63%. Material for sequencing was peripheral blood. The receptor's source is a man aged 55-75 years with COVID-19, enrolled during active disease.

The CDR3 DNA sequence: TGTGCCACCAGTGGCAGCGGGAGTTTCACAGATACGCAGTATTTT. Amino acid sequence: CATSGSGSFTDTQYF. V and J are TRBV24-1 and TRBJ2-3; 8 positions agree with TRBD2. V was pared by 5 bases and J by 2 bases, with 5 bases of the junction left unmatched. Germline assignment: CDR1 KGHDR and CDR2 SFDVKD. The CDR3 is 15 residues long.